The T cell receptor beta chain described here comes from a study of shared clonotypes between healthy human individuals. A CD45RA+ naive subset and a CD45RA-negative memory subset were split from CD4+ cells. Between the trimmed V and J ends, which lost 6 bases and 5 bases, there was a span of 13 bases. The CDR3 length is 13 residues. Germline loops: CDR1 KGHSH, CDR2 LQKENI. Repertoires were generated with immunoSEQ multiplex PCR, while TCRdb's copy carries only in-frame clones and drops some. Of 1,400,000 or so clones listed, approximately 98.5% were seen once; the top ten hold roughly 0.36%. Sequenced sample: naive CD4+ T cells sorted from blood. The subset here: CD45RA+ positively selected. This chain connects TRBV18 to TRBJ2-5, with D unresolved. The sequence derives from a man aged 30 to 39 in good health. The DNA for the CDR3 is TGTGCCAGCTCCCCTCGTGAGTGGGAGACCCAGTACTTC. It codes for CASSPREWETQYF. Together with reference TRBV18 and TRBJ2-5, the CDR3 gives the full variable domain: NAGVMQNPRHLVRRRGQEARLRCSPMKGHSHVYWYRQLPEEGLKFMVYLQKENIIDESGMPKERFSAEFPKEGPSILRIQQVVRGDSAAYFCASSPREWETQYFGPGTRLLVL.